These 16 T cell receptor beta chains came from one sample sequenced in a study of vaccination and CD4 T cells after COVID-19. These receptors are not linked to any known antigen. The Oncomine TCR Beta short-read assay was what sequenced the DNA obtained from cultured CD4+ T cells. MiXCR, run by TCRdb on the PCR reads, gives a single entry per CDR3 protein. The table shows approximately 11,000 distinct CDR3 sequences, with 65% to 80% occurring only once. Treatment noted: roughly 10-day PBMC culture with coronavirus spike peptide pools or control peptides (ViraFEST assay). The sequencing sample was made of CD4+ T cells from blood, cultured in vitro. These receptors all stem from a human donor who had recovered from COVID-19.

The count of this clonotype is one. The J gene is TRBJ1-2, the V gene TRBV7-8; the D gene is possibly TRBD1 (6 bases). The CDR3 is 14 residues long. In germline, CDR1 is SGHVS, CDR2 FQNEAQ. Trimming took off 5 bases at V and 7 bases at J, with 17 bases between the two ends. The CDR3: CASSTRDTGSGYTF. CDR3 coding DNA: TGTGCCAGCAGCACCCGGGACACCGGGAGTGGCTACACCTTC.

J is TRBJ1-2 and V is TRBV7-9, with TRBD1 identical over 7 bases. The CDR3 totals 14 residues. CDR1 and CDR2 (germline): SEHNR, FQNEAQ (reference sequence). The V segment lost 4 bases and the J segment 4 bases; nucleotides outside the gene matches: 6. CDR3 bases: TGTGCCAGCAGCTCCCGACAGGGCCTCTATGGCTACACCTTC. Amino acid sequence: CASSSRQGLYGYTF.

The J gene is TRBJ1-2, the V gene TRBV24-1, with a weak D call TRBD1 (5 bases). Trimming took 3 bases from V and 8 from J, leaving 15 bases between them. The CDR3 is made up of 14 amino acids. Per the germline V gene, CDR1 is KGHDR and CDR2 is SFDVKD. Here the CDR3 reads CATSDTTQGLGYTF. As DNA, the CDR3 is TGTGCCACCAGTGATACCACCCAGGGATTGGGCTACACCTTC.

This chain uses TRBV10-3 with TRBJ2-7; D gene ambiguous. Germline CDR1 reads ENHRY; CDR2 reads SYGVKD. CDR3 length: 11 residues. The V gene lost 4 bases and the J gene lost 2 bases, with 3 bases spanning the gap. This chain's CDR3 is CAISGAYEQYF. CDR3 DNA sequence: TGTGCCATCAGTGGGGCCTACGAGCAGTACTTC.

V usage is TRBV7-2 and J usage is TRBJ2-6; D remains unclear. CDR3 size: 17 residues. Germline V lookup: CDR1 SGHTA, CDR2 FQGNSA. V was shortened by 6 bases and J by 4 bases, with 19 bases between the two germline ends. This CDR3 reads CASSSHGPLSGANVLTF. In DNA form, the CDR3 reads TGTGCCAGCAGTAGTCATGGGCCCCTGTCCGGGGCCAACGTCCTGACTTTC.

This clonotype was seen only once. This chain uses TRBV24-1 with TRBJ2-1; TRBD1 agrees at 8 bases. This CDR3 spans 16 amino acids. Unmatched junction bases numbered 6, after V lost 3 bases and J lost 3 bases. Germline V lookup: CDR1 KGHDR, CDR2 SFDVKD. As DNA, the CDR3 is TGTGCCACCAGTGATACGACAGGGGCGGTCTACAATGAGCAGTTCTTC. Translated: CATSDTTGAVYNEQFF.

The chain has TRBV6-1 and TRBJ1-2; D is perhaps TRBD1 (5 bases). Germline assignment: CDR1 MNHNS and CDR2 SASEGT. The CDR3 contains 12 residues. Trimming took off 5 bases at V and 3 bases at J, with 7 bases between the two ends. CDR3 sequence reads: CASSQGYYGYTF. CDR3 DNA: TGTGCCAGCAGTCAGGGTTACTATGGCTACACCTTC.

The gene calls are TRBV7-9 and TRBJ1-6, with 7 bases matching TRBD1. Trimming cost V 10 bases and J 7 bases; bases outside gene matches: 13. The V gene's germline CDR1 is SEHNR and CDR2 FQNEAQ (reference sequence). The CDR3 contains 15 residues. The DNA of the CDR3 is TGTGCCACCCCATTAAAGGCAGGGGGGAATTCACCCCTCCACTTT. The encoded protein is CATPLKAGGNSPLHF.

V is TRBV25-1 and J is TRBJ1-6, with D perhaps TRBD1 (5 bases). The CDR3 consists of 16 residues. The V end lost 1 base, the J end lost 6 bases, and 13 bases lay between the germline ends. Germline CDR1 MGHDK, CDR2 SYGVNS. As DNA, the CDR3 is TGTGCCAGCAGTGAATGGGCAGGGTCTCTTAATTCACCCCTCCACTTT. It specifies CASSEWAGSLNSPLHF.

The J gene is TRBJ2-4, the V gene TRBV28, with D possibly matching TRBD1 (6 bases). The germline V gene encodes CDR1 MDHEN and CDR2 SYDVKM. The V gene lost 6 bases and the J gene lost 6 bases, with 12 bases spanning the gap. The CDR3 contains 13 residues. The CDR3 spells CASRGGTGNIQYF. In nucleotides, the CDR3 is TGTGCCAGCAGAGGGGGTACAGGAAACATTCAGTACTTC.

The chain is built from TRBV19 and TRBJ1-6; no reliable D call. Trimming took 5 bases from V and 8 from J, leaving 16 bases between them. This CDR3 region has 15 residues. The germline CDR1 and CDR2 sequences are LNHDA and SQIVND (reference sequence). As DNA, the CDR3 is TGTGCCAGTAGTGCCACGGGAGCTCTTTATTCACCCCTCCACTTT. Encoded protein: CASSATGALYSPLHF.

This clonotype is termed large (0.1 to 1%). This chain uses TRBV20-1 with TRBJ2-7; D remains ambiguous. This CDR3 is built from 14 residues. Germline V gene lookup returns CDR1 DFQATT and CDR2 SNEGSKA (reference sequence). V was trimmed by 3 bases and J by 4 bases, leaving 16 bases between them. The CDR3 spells CSASWAVRSYEQYF. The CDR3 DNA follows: TGCAGTGCTAGCTGGGCAGTCCGTTCTTACGAGCAGTACTTC.

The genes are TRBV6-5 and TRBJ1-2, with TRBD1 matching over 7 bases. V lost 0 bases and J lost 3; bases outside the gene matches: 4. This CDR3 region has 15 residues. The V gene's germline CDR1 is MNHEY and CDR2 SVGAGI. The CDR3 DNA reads TGTGCCAGCAGTTACTCAGGGGGCGGCGACTATGGCTACACCTTC. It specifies CASSYSGGGDYGYTF.

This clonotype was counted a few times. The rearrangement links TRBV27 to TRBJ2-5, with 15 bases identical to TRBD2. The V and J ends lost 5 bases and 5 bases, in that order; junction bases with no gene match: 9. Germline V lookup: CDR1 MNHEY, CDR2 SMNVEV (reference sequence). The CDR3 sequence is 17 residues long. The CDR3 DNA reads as TGTGCCAGCAGTACGGGACTAGCGGGAGGTGTGTTGGAGACCCAGTACTTC. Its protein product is CASSTGLAGGVLETQYF.

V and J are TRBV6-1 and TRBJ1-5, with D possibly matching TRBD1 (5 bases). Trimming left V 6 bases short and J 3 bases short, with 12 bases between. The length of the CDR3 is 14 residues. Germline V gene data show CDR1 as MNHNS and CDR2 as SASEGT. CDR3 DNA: TGTGCCAGCAGCGTCGACAGCATCAATCAGCCCCAGCATTTT. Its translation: CASSVDSINQPQHF.

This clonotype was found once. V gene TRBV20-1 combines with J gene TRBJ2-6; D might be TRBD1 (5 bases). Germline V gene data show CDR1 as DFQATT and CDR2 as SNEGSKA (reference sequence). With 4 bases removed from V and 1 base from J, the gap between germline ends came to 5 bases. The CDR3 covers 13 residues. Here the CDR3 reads CSAKGSGANVLTF. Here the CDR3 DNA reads TGCAGTGCTAAGGGGTCTGGGGCCAACGTCCTGACTTTC.